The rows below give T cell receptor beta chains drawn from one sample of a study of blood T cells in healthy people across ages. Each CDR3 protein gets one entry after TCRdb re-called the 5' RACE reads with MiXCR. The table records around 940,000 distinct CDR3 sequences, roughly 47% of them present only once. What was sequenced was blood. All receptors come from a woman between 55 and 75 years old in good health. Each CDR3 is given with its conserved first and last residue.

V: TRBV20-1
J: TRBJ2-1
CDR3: CSAPPSGPTMEQFF

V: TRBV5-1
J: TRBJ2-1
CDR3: CASSLEALAEYNEQFF

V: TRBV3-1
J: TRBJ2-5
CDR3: CASNREPQETQYF

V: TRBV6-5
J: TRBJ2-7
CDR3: CASSYQPLTSYNEQYF

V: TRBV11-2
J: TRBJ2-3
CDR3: CASSFPGGTDTQYF

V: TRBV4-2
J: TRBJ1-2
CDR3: CASSQDRRQGNTF

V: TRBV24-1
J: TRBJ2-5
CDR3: CATGEGVPQETQYF

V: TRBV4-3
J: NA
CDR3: CASSQDQGDEQYF

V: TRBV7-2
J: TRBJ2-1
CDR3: CASSLDWTSGMNEQFF

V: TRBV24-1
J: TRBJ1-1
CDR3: CATAGAVNTEAFF

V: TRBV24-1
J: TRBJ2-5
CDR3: CATSDLGGTSSRVSETQYF

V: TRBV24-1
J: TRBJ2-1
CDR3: CATSDPGTSGDEQFF

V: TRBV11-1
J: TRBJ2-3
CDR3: CASSSVQGPTDTQYF

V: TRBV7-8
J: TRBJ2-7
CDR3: CASSSPGPGPEQYF

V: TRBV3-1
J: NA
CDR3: CASSQEALNYEQYF

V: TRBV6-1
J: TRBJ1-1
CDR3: CASSEAQWTEAFF

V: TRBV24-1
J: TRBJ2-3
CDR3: CATSAARDIQDTQYF

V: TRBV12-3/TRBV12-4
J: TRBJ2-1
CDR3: CASGRSIQFF

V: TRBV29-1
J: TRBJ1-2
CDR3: CSVESPEARFDYGYTF

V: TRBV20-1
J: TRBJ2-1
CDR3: CSARTDGSSYNEQFF

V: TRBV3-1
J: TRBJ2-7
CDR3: CASSQFLRLAGSYEQYF

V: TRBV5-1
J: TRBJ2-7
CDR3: CGSSDRDFASYEQYF

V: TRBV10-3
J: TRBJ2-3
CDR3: CAIGTGGDEANKPSDTQYF

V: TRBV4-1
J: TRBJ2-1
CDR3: CASSPWTGGLARDYNEQFF

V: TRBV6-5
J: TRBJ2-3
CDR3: CASTAPSGKTDTQYF

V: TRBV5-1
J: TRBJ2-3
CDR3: CASASPADTQYF

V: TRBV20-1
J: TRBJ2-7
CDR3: CSARARAGVAYEQYF

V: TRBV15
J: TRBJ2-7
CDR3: CATKFGFDSYEQYF

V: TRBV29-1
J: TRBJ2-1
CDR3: CSAKDGWGQGAYNEQFF

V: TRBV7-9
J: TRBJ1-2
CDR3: CASSAGKSGYTF

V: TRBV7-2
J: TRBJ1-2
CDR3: CASSQGYSNYGYTF

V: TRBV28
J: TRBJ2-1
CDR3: CASSPGASGSTEQFF

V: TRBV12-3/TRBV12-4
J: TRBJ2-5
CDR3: CASSTLAGREQYF

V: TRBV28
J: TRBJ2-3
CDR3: CASSPPLTGGRTDTQYF

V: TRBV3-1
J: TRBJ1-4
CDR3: CASSQARGPNEKLFF